The rows below give T cell receptor beta chains drawn from one sample of a study of OX40 agonist ivuxolimab in advanced cancers. Profiled with immunoSEQ multiplex PCR; TCRdb holds only in-frame clones, not every one. Altogether some 74,000 clones are present, around 90% being singletons, with the ten largest covering less than 0.35%. The specimen was CD4+ or CD8+ T cells sorted from blood, collected in a trial of the OX40 agonist ivuxolimab. These receptors were collected from an adult with an advanced solid tumor such as melanoma, head and neck, liver or kidney cancer. CDR3s include the opening cysteine and the closing phenylalanine or tryptophan. Fields, in order: J gene, clone size, D gene, V gene, CDR3 protein, CDR3 DNA. A D gene is named only where the DNA matches it firmly. Not every row has a clone size; where given, it reads once, few, many or a size class.

J gene: TRBJ1-2
clone size: .
D gene: .
V gene: TRBV7-9
CDR3 protein: CASSGHQPNYGYTF
CDR3 DNA: TGTGCCAGCAGCGGACACCAACCTAACTATGGCTACACCTTC

J gene: TRBJ2-2
clone size: .
D gene: .
V gene: TRBV11-3
CDR3 protein: CASSLDDGELFF
CDR3 DNA: TGTGCCAGCAGCTTAGATGACGGGGAGCTGTTTTTT

J gene: TRBJ2-7
clone size: .
D gene: .
V gene: TRBV12-5
CDR3 protein: CASGRSDYEQYF
CDR3 DNA: TGTGCTAGTGGACGATCCGACTACGAGCAGTACTTC

J gene: TRBJ1-6
clone size: .
D gene: TRBD1
V gene: TRBV11-2
CDR3 protein: CASSRDSNSPLHF
CDR3 DNA: TGTGCCAGCAGCCGGGACAGTAATTCACCCCTCCACTTT

J gene: TRBJ2-7
clone size: .
D gene: .
V gene: TRBV7-2
CDR3 protein: CASSLMSYSYEQYF
CDR3 DNA: TGTGCCAGCAGCTTAATGAGTTATTCCTACGAGCAGTACTTC

J gene: TRBJ1-3
clone size: .
D gene: .
V gene: TRBV6-6
CDR3 protein: CASTRASGNTIYF
CDR3 DNA: TGTGCCAGCACCAGGGCGTCGGGAAACACCATATATTTT

J gene: TRBJ1-5
clone size: .
D gene: TRBD1
V gene: TRBV28
CDR3 protein: CASSRHRQGIQPQHF
CDR3 DNA: TGTGCCAGCAGCCGCCATAGACAGGGTATTCAGCCCCAGCATTTT

J gene: TRBJ2-3
clone size: .
D gene: .
V gene: TRBV7-9
CDR3 protein: CASSLEGTDTQYF
CDR3 DNA: TGTGCCAGCAGCTTAGAAGGCACAGATACGCAGTATTTT

J gene: TRBJ1-2
clone size: .
D gene: .
V gene: TRBV6-6
CDR3 protein: CASSYSNTGWRGYTF
CDR3 DNA: TGTGCCAGCAGTTACTCAAACACGGGCTGGCGTGGCTACACCTTC

J gene: TRBJ2-7
clone size: .
D gene: .
V gene: TRBV23-1
CDR3 protein: CARLLVRNCEQYF
CDR3 DNA: TGCGCCAGGCTCCTGGTGAGGAACTGTGAGCAGTACTTC

J gene: TRBJ2-5
clone size: .
D gene: .
V gene: TRBV5-4
CDR3 protein: CASSPDGTQETQYF
CDR3 DNA: TGTGCCAGCAGCCCGGACGGGACCCAAGAGACCCAGTACTTC

J gene: TRBJ1-1
clone size: .
D gene: .
V gene: TRBV28
CDR3 protein: CASRSSRPEAFF
CDR3 DNA: TGTGCCAGCAGGAGCTCTCGGCCTGAAGCTTTCTTT

J gene: TRBJ1-3
clone size: .
D gene: .
V gene: TRBV7-6
CDR3 protein: CASSLGGRTISGNTIYF
CDR3 DNA: TGTGCCAGCAGCTTAGGGGGACGGACCATCTCTGGAAACACCATATATTTT

J gene: TRBJ1-2
clone size: .
D gene: .
V gene: TRBV4-1
CDR3 protein: CASSQNAGAWDGYTF
CDR3 DNA: TGCGCCAGCAGCCAAAACGCGGGGGCCTGGGATGGCTACACCTTC

J gene: TRBJ1-1
clone size: .
D gene: .
V gene: TRBV10-1
CDR3 protein: CAIYLRQPRREAFF
CDR3 DNA: TGCGCCATCTACTTAAGACAGCCACGTCGCGAAGCTTTCTTT

J gene: TRBJ1-2
clone size: .
D gene: .
V gene: TRBV28
CDR3 protein: CASSLEKGWGYTF
CDR3 DNA: TGTGCCAGCAGTTTAGAAAAGGGATGGGGCTACACCTTC

J gene: TRBJ2-3
clone size: .
D gene: .
V gene: TRBV19
CDR3 protein: CASSTRYSDTQYF
CDR3 DNA: TGTGCCAGTAGCACGAGATACTCAGATACGCAGTATTTT

J gene: TRBJ2-6
clone size: .
D gene: TRBD1
V gene: TRBV18
CDR3 protein: CASSPPGQGFSGANVLTF
CDR3 DNA: TGTGCCAGCTCGCCGCCGGGACAGGGTTTCTCTGGGGCCAACGTCCTGACTTTC

J gene: TRBJ1-2
clone size: .
D gene: .
V gene: TRBV19
CDR3 protein: CATASRTDYGYTF
CDR3 DNA: TGTGCCACCGCATCCCGGACAGACTATGGCTACACCTTC

J gene: TRBJ2-5
clone size: .
D gene: .
V gene: TRBV6-1
CDR3 protein: CASSPEETQYF
CDR3 DNA: TGTGCCAGCAGCCCGGAAGAGACCCAGTACTTC

J gene: TRBJ2-2
clone size: .
D gene: .
V gene: TRBV11-2
CDR3 protein: CASSRIQENTGELFF
CDR3 DNA: TGTGCCAGCAGCCGGATACAGGAGAACACCGGGGAGCTGTTTTTT

J gene: TRBJ2-6
clone size: .
D gene: TRBD1
V gene: TRBV5-4
CDR3 protein: CASTSGDRRSGANVLTF
CDR3 DNA: TGTGCCAGCACCTCCGGGGACAGGCGCTCTGGGGCCAACGTCCTGACTTTC

J gene: TRBJ1-2
clone size: .
D gene: .
V gene: TRBV11-3
CDR3 protein: CASSLATSNYGYTF
CDR3 DNA: TGTGCCAGCAGCTTAGCTACATCTAACTATGGCTACACCTTC

J gene: TRBJ2-1
clone size: .
D gene: TRBD2
V gene: TRBV5-1
CDR3 protein: CASSLDAGGLDNEQFF
CDR3 DNA: TGCGCCAGCAGCTTGGATGCGGGGGGCCTCGACAATGAGCAGTTCTTC

J gene: TRBJ2-5
clone size: .
D gene: .
V gene: TRBV7-7
CDR3 protein: CASSLSPQGKFGGQETQYF
CDR3 DNA: TGTGCTAGCAGCTTAAGCCCACAGGGGAAATTCGGGGGTCAAGAGACCCAGTACTTC

J gene: TRBJ2-1
clone size: once
D gene: .
V gene: TRBV4-1
CDR3 protein: CASSQWNRRIYNEQFF
CDR3 DNA: TGCGCCAGCAGCCAATGGAACAGGAGGATATACAATGAGCAGTTCTTC

J gene: TRBJ2-5
clone size: .
D gene: .
V gene: TRBV4-2
CDR3 protein: CASSQGAAQETQYF
CDR3 DNA: TGTGCCAGCAGCCAAGGGGCGGCACAAGAGACCCAGTACTTC

J gene: TRBJ2-5
clone size: .
D gene: TRBD2
V gene: TRBV5-6
CDR3 protein: CASSLLSGGRETQYF
CDR3 DNA: TGTGCCAGCAGCTTGTTGAGCGGGGGGAGGGAGACCCAGTACTTC

J gene: TRBJ1-2
clone size: .
D gene: TRBD1
V gene: TRBV11-2
CDR3 protein: CASSLVGQGGLGYTF
CDR3 DNA: TGTGCCAGCAGCTTAGTCGGACAGGGGGGTCTTGGCTACACCTTC

J gene: TRBJ1-6
clone size: once
D gene: .
V gene: TRBV7-9
CDR3 protein: CASSSTFEGYNSPLHF
CDR3 DNA: TGTGCCAGCAGCTCAACGTTTGAGGGATATAATTCACCCCTCCACTTT

J gene: TRBJ2-2
clone size: .
D gene: TRBD1
V gene: TRBV28
CDR3 protein: CASSGDRGSTGELFF
CDR3 DNA: TGTGCCAGCAGTGGGGACAGGGGAAGCACCGGGGAGCTGTTTTTT

J gene: TRBJ1-1
clone size: few
D gene: .
V gene: TRBV19
CDR3 protein: CASRPPFPSNTEAFF
CDR3 DNA: TGTGCCAGTAGACCCCCCTTCCCCTCGAACACTGAAGCTTTCTTT

J gene: TRBJ2-1
clone size: .
D gene: .
V gene: TRBV5-1
CDR3 protein: CASSLGLSGRDNEQFF
CDR3 DNA: TGCGCCAGCAGCTTGGGTCTATCGGGACGAGACAATGAGCAGTTCTTC

J gene: TRBJ1-5
clone size: few
D gene: .
V gene: TRBV6-5
CDR3 protein: CASSPLGPTNQPQHF
CDR3 DNA: TGTGCCAGCAGTCCCCTCGGTCCAACTAATCAGCCCCAGCATTTT

J gene: TRBJ1-6
clone size: .
D gene: TRBD1
V gene: TRBV5-1
CDR3 protein: CASSSSQGAHSPLHF
CDR3 DNA: TGCGCCAGCAGCTCGTCTCAGGGGGCACATTCACCCCTCCACTTT

J gene: TRBJ1-1
clone size: .
D gene: .
V gene: TRBV29-1
CDR3 protein: CSVANAREAFF
CDR3 DNA: TGCAGCGTTGCCAATGCGAGAGAAGCTTTCTTT

J gene: TRBJ1-2
clone size: .
D gene: .
V gene: TRBV5-4
CDR3 protein: CASSSLFVGGYGYTF
CDR3 DNA: TGTGCCAGCAGCTCCCTTTTCGTGGGGGGCTATGGCTACACCTTC

J gene: TRBJ1-5
clone size: .
D gene: .
V gene: TRBV23-1
CDR3 protein: CASSQSGRGRDNQPQHF
CDR3 DNA: TGCGCCAGCAGTCAATCAGGGAGGGGACGAGACAATCAGCCCCAGCATTTT

J gene: TRBJ2-5
clone size: .
D gene: .
V gene: TRBV6-1
CDR3 protein: CASSEVETQYF
CDR3 DNA: TGTGCCAGCAGTGAAGTGGAGACCCAGTACTTC